The rows below give T cell receptor beta chains drawn from one sample of a study of response to subunit inactivated influenza vaccine. MiXCR, run by TCRdb on the RT-PCR reads, gives a single entry per CDR3 protein. This table has some 540,000 distinct CDR3 sequences, under 25% appearing once. A further study also used this sample, focusing on T cells expressing NK-cell markers.

The sample here was CD4+ T cells sorted from PBMCs, taken less than 13 days after vaccination. The receptors come from a man between 50 and 59 years old who received an inactivated influenza vaccine. Both conserved end residues are part of each CDR3. D genes are given only for firm matches. Rows may omit the clone size; those that give it use once, few, many or a size class.

TRBJ1-2 | NA | TRBV10-3 | few | CAISALGRTNYGYTF | TGTGCCATCAGTGCTTTGGGAAGAACTAACTATGGCTACACCTTC
TRBJ2-4 | NA | TRBV20-1 | few | CSAIGRSASKNIQYF | TGCAGTGCCATTGGACGGAGCGCCTCCAAAAACATTCAGTACTTC
TRBJ2-3 | NA | TRBV4-3 | many | CASSQDRGFQQYF | TGCGCCAGCAGCCAAGATCGCGGTTTCCAGCAGTATTTT
TRBJ1-2 | NA | TRBV12-3/TRBV12-4 | many | CASSLDKNYGYTF | TGTGCCAGCAGTTTAGACAAAAACTATGGCTACACCTTC
TRBJ2-1 | TRBD2 | TRBV6-2/TRBV6-3 | NA | CASRLAGGPVSNEQFF | TGTGCCAGCAGATTAGCGGGAGGGCCAGTCAGCAATGAGCAGTTCTTC
TRBJ2-2 | NA | TRBV29-1 | NA | CSADSSNTGELFF | TGCAGCGCTGACAGCTCGAACACCGGGGAGCTGTTTTTT
TRBJ2-6 | TRBD1 | TRBV4-2 | NA | CASSQGGTAGNVLTF | TGTGCCAGCAGCCAAGGGGGGACAGCAGGCAACGTCCTGACTTTC
TRBJ2-7 | NA | TRBV7-2 | few | CASTTRSPTYEQYF | TGTGCCAGCACGACTCGGTCTCCAACCTACGAGCAGTACTTC
TRBJ2-3 | TRBD2 | TRBV15 | NA | CATSRVAGLGTDTQYF | TGTGCCACCAGCAGAGTAGCGGGATTAGGGACAGATACGCAGTATTTT
TRBJ1-3 | NA | TRBV28 | few | CASSLTGRNTIYF | TGTGCCAGCAGTTTAACGGGGAGGAACACCATATATTTT
TRBJ1-5 | NA | TRBV12-3/TRBV12-4 | NA | CASRAGGAGNQPQHF | TGTGCCAGCAGGGCCGGGGGGGCCGGCAATCAGCCCCAGCATTTT
TRBJ1-1 | NA | TRBV5-5 | many | CASSWGPRVANTEAFF | TGTGCCAGCAGCTGGGGCCCCCGGGTAGCGAACACTGAAGCTTTCTTT
TRBJ1-6 | NA | TRBV7-9 | NA | CASTPQGFRGSPPHF | TGTGCCAGCACCCCACAGGGCTTTCGGGGTTCACCCCCCCACTTT
TRBJ2-2 | TRBD1 | TRBV4-3 | NA | CASSPLGTANTGELFF | TGCGCCAGCAGCCCCCTGGGGACAGCGAACACCGGGGAGCTGTTTTTT
TRBJ2-1 | NA | TRBV28 | NA | CASSGGTYNEQFF | TGTGCCAGCAGTGGAGGGACCTACAATGAGCAGTTCTTC
TRBJ2-3 | NA | TRBV29-1 | few | CSDLDGTDTQYF | TGCAGCGATCTCGACGGCACAGATACGCAGTATTTT
TRBJ2-5 | TRBD2 | TRBV6-2/TRBV6-3 | NA | CASSLEVAGQSTVTQYF | TGTGCCAGCAGTCTTGAGGTAGCGGGGCAGTCCACAGTGACCCAGTACTTC
TRBJ2-7 | NA | TRBV7-9 | NA | CARDSDSYEQYF | TGTGCCAGGGACTCGGACTCCTACGAGCAGTACTTC
TRBJ2-2 | NA | TRBV6-7 | few | CASSPGCLELFF | TGTGCCAGCAGTCCGGGGTGCCTAGAGCTGTTTTTT
TRBJ2-7 | TRBD2 | TRBV7-2 | few | CASSLLLAGGPGEQYF | TGTGCCAGCAGCTTACTCCTAGCGGGAGGGCCGGGCGAGCAGTACTTC
TRBJ1-4 | NA | TRBV10-3 | few | CAISDRQLNEKLFF | TGTGCCATCAGTGATCGACAGCTTAATGAAAAACTGTTTTTT
TRBJ1-5 | NA | TRBV5-1 | few | CASSSSGTSNQPQHF | TGCGCCAGCAGCTCATCCGGGACAAGCAATCAGCCCCAGCATTTT
TRBJ1-4 | NA | TRBV10-3 | NA | CAAARNANEKLFF | TGTGCCGCGGCGAGGAATGCTAATGAAAAACTGTTTTTT
TRBJ1-3 | NA | TRBV7-2 | few | CASSRRRGGNTIYF | TGTGCCAGCAGCCGGAGGAGAGGGGGAAACACCATATATTTT
TRBJ2-7 | NA | TRBV7-2 | few | CASSEGPRATYEQYF | TGTGCCAGCAGCGAGGGGCCCCGAGCGACCTACGAGCAGTACTTC
TRBJ2-7 | NA | TRBV10-3 | NA | CAISGRGDEQYF | TGTGCCATCAGTGGGAGGGGCGACGAGCAGTACTTC
TRBJ1-2 | TRBD1 | TRBV6-1 | few | CASSEGVDRVSGYTF | TGTGCCAGCAGTGAAGGCGTCGACAGGGTCTCTGGCTACACCTTC
TRBJ2-2 | TRBD2 | TRBV5-1 | NA | CASSSGLAGAWTGELFF | TGCGCCAGCAGCTCGGGACTAGCGGGGGCGTGGACCGGGGAGCTGTTTTTT
TRBJ2-1 | TRBD2 | TRBV28 | NA | CASSFLQGGKNNEQFF | TGTGCCAGCAGTTTTCTCCAGGGAGGGAAGAACAATGAGCAGTTCTTC
TRBJ2-3 | TRBD2 | TRBV6-2/TRBV6-3 | few | CASSERGTRYF | TGTGCCAGCAGTGAGCGGGGAACAAGGTATTTT
TRBJ2-5 | NA | TRBV20-1 | NA | CSATRVANQETQYF | TGCAGTGCTACCCGGGTAGCAAATCAAGAGACCCAGTACTTC
TRBJ2-1 | NA | TRBV7-9 | few | CASSQTRESEQFF | TGTGCCAGCAGCCAGACAAGAGAAAGTGAGCAGTTCTTC
TRBJ2-7 | TRBD1 | TRBV10-3 | NA | CAISDLPPGQGNNEQYF | TGTGCCATCAGTGACTTACCGCCGGGACAGGGGAACAACGAGCAGTATTTC
TRBJ1-2 | TRBD1 | TRBV7-2 | many | CASSIPGRGSVYGYTF | TGTGCCAGCAGTATCCCGGGCAGGGGGTCTGTCTATGGCTACACCTTC
TRBJ2-1 | TRBD1 | TRBV12-3/TRBV12-4 | few | CASSGPGTGGVFEQFF | TGTGCCAGCAGTGGCCCCGGGACAGGGGGTGTCTTTGAGCAGTTCTTC
TRBJ1-5 | NA | TRBV6-1 | NA | CASTRDNNQPQHF | TGTGCCAGCACCAGGGACAATAATCAGCCCCAGCATTTT